This T cell receptor beta chain was identified in a study of blood T cell repertoires in COVID-19. In the study overall: Spain, Italy and the United States supplied samples that represented acute and convalescent COVID-19.

Methods used by the authors: Researchers report that nucleated cell counts were estimated from reference gene primer amplification. The table came from immunoSEQ multiplex PCR; TCRdb's copy has only in-frame clones and leaves some out. D and trimming come from the DNA, and the V and J calls and clone size come from that table. The repertoire consists of about 52,000 clones, with about nine tenths occurring once and the leading ten covering 14%. Germline V gene lookup returns CDR1 KGHSH and CDR2 LQKENI. Trimming left V 5 bases short and J 1 base short, with 5 bases between. The CDR3 has 13 amino acids.

This clonotype originated in a man between 65 and 85 years old with acute or convalescent COVID-19. The J gene is TRBJ2-2, the V gene TRBV18, with unresolved D. The sequenced material came from peripheral blood. The CDR3, as DNA: TGTGCCAGCTCAGCGAGGAACACCGGGGAGCTGTTTTTT. Translated, it gives CASSARNTGELFF.